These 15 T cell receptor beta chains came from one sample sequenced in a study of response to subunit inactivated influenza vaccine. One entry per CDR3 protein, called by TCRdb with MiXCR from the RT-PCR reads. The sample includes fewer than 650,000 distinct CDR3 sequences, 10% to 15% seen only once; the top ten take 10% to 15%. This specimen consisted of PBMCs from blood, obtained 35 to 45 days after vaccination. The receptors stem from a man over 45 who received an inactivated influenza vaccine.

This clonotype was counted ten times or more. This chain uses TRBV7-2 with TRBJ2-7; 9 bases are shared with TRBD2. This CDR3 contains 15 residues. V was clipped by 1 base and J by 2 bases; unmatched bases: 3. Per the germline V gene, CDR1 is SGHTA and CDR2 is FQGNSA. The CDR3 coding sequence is TGTGCCAGCAGCTTAGAAGGCGGGAGGGCCTACGAGCAGTACTTC. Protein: CASSLEGGRAYEQYF.

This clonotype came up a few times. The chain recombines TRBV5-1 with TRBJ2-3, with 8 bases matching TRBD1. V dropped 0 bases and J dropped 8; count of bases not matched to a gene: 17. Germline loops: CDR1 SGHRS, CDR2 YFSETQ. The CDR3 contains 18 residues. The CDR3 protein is CASSLGARVSTGGSTQYF. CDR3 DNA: TGCGCCAGCAGCTTGGGCGCACGTGTATCAACAGGGGGAAGTACGCAGTATTTT.

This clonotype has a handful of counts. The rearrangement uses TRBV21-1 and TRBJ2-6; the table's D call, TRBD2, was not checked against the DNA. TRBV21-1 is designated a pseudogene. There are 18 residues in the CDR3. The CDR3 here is CASSKALAERSGANVLTF. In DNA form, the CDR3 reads TGTGCCAGCAGCAAGGCTCTAGCGGAACGCTCTGGGGCCAACGTCCTGACTTTC.

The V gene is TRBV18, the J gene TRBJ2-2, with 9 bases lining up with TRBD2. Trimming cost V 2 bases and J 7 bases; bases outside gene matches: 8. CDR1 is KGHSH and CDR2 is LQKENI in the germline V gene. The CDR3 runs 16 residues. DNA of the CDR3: TGTGCCAGCTCACCATATAGCGGGAGCGGAGTCGGGGAGCTGTTTTTT. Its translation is CASSPYSGSGVGELFF.

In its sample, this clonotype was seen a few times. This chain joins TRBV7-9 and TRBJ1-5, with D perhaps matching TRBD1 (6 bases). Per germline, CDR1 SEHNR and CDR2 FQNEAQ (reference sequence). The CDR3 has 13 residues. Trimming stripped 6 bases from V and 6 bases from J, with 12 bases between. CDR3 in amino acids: CASSKTGIQPQHF. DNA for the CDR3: TGTGCCAGCAGTAAAACAGGGATTCAGCCCCAGCATTTT.

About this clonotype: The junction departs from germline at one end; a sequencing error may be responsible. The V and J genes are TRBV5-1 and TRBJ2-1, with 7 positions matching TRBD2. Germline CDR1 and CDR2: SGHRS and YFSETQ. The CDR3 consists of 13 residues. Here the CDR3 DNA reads TGTGCCAGCTCGCCCGGGACTACAAATGAGCAGTTCTTC. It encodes CASSPGTTNEQFF.

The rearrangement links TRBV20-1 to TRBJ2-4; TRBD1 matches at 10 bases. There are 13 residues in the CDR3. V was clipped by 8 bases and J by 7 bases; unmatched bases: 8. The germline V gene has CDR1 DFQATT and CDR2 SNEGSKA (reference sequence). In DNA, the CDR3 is TGCAGTACCATAAAGGACAGGGGGAACATTCAGTACTTC. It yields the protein CSTIKDRGNIQYF.

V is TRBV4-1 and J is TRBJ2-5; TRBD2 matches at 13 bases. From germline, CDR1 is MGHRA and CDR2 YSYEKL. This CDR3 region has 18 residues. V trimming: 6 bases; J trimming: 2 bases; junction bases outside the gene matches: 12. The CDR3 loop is CASSLRGLAGEGQETQYF. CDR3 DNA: TGCGCCAGCAGTCTACGAGGACTAGCGGGAGAGGGTCAAGAGACCCAGTACTTC.

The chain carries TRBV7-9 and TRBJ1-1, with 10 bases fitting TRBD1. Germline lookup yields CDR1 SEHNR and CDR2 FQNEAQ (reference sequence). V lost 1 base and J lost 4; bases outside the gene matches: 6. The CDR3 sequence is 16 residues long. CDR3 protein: CASSLGRDRGFTEAFF. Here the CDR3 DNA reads TGTGCCAGCAGCTTAGGGAGGGACAGGGGATTCACTGAAGCTTTCTTT.

The CDR3 spells CATSSAYGGNEKLFF. In DNA, the CDR3 is TGTGCCACCAGCAGTGCATACGGGGGGAATGAAAAACTGTTTTTT. The chain links TRBV15 to TRBJ1-4; weak D call: TRBD1 (5 bases). Per germline, CDR1 LNHNV and CDR2 YYDKDF (reference sequence). V was trimmed by 3 bases and J by 5 bases, leaving 13 bases between them. The CDR3 has 15 residues.

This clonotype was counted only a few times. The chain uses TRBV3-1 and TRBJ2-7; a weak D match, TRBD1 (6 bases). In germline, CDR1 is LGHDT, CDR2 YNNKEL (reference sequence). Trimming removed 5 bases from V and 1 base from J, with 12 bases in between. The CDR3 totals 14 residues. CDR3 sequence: CASSTRQASYEQYF. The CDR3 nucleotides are TGTGCCAGCAGCACTCGACAGGCATCCTACGAGCAGTACTTC.

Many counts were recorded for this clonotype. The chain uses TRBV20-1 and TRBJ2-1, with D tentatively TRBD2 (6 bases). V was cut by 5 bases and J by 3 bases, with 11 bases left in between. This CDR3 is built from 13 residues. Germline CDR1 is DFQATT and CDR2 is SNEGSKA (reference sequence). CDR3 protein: CSAGPTSYNEQFF. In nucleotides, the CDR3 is TGCAGTGCTGGCCCGACTAGCTACAATGAGCAGTTCTTC.

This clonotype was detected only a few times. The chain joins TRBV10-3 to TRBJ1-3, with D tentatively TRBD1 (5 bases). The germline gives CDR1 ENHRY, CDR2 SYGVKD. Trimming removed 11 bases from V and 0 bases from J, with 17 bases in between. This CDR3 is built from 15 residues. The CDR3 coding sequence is TGTGCCTCGAGAGCAGGGCCCGACTCTGGAAACACCATATATTTT. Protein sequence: CASRAGPDSGNTIYF.

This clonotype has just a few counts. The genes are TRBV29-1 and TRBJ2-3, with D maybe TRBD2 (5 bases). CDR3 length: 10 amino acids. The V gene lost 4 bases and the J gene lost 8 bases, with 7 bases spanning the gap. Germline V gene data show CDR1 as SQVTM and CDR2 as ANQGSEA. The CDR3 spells CSVVEGTQYF. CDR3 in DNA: TGCAGCGTTGTCGAGGGTACGCAGTATTTT.

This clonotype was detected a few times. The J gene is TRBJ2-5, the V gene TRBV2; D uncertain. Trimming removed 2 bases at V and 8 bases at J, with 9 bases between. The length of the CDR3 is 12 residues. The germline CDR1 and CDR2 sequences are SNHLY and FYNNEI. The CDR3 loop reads CASSEFFRTQYF. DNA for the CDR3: TGTGCCAGCAGTGAATTTTTTCGAACCCAGTACTTC.